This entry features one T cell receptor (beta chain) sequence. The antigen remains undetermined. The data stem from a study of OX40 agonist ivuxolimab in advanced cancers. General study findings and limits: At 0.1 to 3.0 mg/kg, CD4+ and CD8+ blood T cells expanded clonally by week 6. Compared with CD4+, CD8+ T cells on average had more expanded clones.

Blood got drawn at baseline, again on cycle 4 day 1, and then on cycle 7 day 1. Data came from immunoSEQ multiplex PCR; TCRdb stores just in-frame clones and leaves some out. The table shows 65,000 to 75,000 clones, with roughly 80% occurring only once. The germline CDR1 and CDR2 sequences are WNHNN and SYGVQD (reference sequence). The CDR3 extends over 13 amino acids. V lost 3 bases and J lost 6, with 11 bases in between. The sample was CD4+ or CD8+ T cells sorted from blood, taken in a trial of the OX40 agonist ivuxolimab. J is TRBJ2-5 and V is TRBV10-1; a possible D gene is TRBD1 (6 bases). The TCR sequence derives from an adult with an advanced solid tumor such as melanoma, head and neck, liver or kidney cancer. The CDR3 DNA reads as TGCGCCAGCAGTGAACCTGGGGGCAAGACCCAGTACTTC. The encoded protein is CASSEPGGKTQYF.